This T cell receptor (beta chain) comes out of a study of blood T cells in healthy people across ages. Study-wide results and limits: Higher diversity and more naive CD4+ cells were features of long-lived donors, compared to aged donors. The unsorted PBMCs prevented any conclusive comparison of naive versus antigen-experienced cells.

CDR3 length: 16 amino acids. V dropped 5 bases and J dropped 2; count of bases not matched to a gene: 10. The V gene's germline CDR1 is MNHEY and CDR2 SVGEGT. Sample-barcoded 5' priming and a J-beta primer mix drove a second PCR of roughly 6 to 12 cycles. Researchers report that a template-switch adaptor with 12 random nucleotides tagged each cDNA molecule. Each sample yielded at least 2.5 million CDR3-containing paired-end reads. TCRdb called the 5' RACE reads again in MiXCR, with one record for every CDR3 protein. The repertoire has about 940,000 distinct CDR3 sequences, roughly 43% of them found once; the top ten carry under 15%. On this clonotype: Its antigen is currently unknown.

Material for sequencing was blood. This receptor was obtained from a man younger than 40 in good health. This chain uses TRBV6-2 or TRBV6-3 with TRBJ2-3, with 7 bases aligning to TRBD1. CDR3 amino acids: CASSPPPGQDTDTQYF. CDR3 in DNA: TGTGCCAGCAGTCCGCCCCCAGGACAGGACACAGATACGCAGTATTTT.